These 11 T cell receptor beta chains came from one sample sequenced in a study of T cells in localized non-small cell lung cancer. The repertoire was sequenced with immunoSEQ multiplex PCR; TCRdb's copy has only in-frame clones and lacks some. The table has some 2,500 clones, around two fifths seen once. Specimen: lung tumor tissue, collected before any cancer treatment. The source of these receptors is a male donor aged 60 or over with stage I squamous cell lung carcinoma.

The chain carries TRBV6-8 and TRBJ2-5; D is unresolved. The germline CDR1 and CDR2 sequences are MNHGY and SAAAGT. V shed 2 bases and J shed 0 bases, with 4 bases lying between them. There are 13 residues in the CDR3. The CDR3: CASSYGHQETQYF. CDR3 nucleotides: TGTGCCAGCAGTTACGGGCACCAAGAGACCCAGTACTTC.

This clone was observed a few times. This sequence joins TRBV1 and TRBJ2-7; TRBD2, the table's D call, lacks a check against the DNA. TRBV1 is a pseudogene locus. The CDR3 has 14 amino acids. DNA for the CDR3: TGCGCCAGCAGCCAAGAGGCGGCTGACTACGAGCAGTACTTC. This gives the protein CASSQEAADYEQYF.

This clone is medium-sized in the sample. This chain connects TRBV9 to TRBJ1-2; no firm D call. Trimming cost V 5 bases and J 1 base, with 9 bases left between them. Germline lookup yields CDR1 SGDLS and CDR2 YYNGEE. The CDR3 extends over 13 amino acids. CDR3 nucleotide sequence: TGTGCCAGCAGTGAAACGAGTAACTATGGCTACACCTTC. It specifies CASSETSNYGYTF.

This clone is medium-sized in the sample. The chain couples TRBV11-3 to TRBJ1-2, with 7 bases aligning to TRBD1. Germline V gene data show CDR1 as SGHNT and CDR2 as YENEEA. The V segment lost 5 bases and the J segment 6 bases; nucleotides outside the gene matches: 12. There are 15 residues in the CDR3. The CDR3 DNA sequence: TGTGCCAGCAGCCAATACGGACAGGCAATTGATGGCTACACCTTC. Translated, it gives CASSQYGQAIDGYTF.

This clone was seen once. This chain connects TRBV30 to TRBJ2-1; D possibly corresponds to TRBD1 (5 bases). Trimming took off 2 bases at V and 1 base at J, with 12 bases between the two ends. This CDR3 contains 15 residues. Germline V gene sequence: CDR1 GTSNPN, CDR2 SVGIG (reference sequence). In DNA, the CDR3 is TGTGCCTGGAGTTTAAGGGGTACTTCCTACAATGAGCAGTTCTTC. Translated: CAWSLRGTSYNEQFF.

The chain joins TRBV19 to TRBJ2-1; D is unclear. There are 16 residues in the CDR3. Trimming stripped 4 bases from V and 2 bases from J, with 15 bases between. Germline V gene lookup returns CDR1 LNHDA and CDR2 SQIVND (reference sequence). The CDR3 nucleotides are TGTGCCAGTAGTACCTCTATGAACAGACCCTACAATGAGCAGTTCTTC. This sequence encodes CASSTSMNRPYNEQFF.

This clone is large (0.1 to 1%) in the sample. The rearrangement links TRBV11-3 to TRBJ1-5; the D gene is possibly TRBD1 (6 bases). CDR3 length: 14 amino acids. Trimming removed 5 bases from V and 7 bases from J, with 15 bases in between. CDR1 SGHNT and CDR2 YENEEA come from the germline V gene. CDR3 sequence reads: CASSPQGLKQPQHF. The CDR3, as DNA: TGTGCCAGCAGCCCACAGGGATTGAAACAGCCCCAGCATTTT.

V is TRBV18 and J is TRBJ1-1; D unresolved. V lost 5 bases and J lost 0, with 10 bases in between. Germline V CDR1 and CDR2: KGHSH, LQKENI. This CDR3 region has 14 residues. CDR3 sequence (DNA): TGTGCCAGCTCAAGGGAAGGGTTGAACACTGAAGCTTTCTTT. As protein: CASSREGLNTEAFF.

V is TRBV19 and J is TRBJ1-2; D is possibly TRBD1 (5 bases). Germline V gene data show CDR1 as LNHDA and CDR2 as SQIVND (reference sequence). With 3 bases removed from V and 2 bases from J, the gap between germline ends came to 13 bases. CDR3 length: 15 residues. In DNA, the CDR3 is TGTGCCAGTAGTATTTCGGTGGGGCAAAACTATGGCTACACCTTC. This sequence encodes CASSISVGQNYGYTF.

This sequence joins TRBV11-3 and TRBJ1-4, with 8 nucleotides matching TRBD1. J gave up 8 bases and V 5 bases, and 10 bases lay outside the gene matches. CDR3 length: 15 residues. Germline V gene sequence: CDR1 SGHNT, CDR2 YENEEA. Here the CDR3 reads CASSLLDRDGEKLFF. In DNA form, the CDR3 reads TGTGCCAGCAGCCTTTTGGACAGGGACGGCGAAAAACTGTTTTTT.

The CDR3 DNA follows: TGTGCCAGCAGCAAGCGAAACACCGGGGAGCTGTTTTTT. As protein: CASSKRNTGELFF. The V gene is TRBV9, the J gene TRBJ2-2; D is ambiguous. The CDR3 loop spans 13 amino acids. Germline V gene lookup returns CDR1 SGDLS and CDR2 YYNGEE. Trimming pared 4 bases from V and 2 bases from J, leaving 6 bases between.